This T cell receptor (beta chain) is from a study of Ad26.COV2.S vaccination and SARS-CoV-2 variants. On the study more broadly: Administration of Ad26.COV2.S was intramuscular, either once or twice 56 days apart. Study-level results: With respect to non-spike TCR breadth, vaccine and placebo recipients were similar. TCR breadth and depth analyses may have underestimated total T cell responses.

Documented treatment: approximately 18 received Ad26.COV2.S at low or high dose, single or two shots; about 5 received placebo; per-sample allocation not given. Vaccine and placebo recipients were sampled on day 63 after the first injection. Its platform was an Ad26 vector, and its expressed antigen was Wuhan-strain SARS-CoV-2 spike. The germline V gene encodes CDR1 SGHVS and CDR2 FQNEAQ. The CDR3 runs to 15 residues. After removal of 5 bases from V and 2 bases from J, the junction contained 6 bases not matched to a gene. In the case of this clone: Its antigen is not identified.

Only in-frame clones appear in the TCRdb table, and some are missing; sequencing was by immunoSEQ multiplex PCR. The sample shows about 350,000 clones, 86% of them seen only once. The V gene is TRBV7-8, the J gene TRBJ2-3, with 8 bases that match TRBD1. The sequence derives from a person between 18 and 65 years old who received the Ad26.COV2.S COVID-19 vaccine or a placebo. The specimen comprised peripheral blood, sampled in a trial of Ad26.COV2.S vaccine versus placebo. The CDR3 nucleotides read TGTGCCAGCAGCCTCGGGCAGGGGGCCACAGATACGCAGTATTTT. The encoded protein is CASSLGQGATDTQYF.